Presented here are 15 T cell receptor beta chains from one specimen sequenced in a study of cytomegalovirus exposure and HLA in healthy donors. Amplification used 60 Vbeta primers and 13 Jbeta primers. TCRdb's copy holds only in-frame clones and misses some; the assay was immunoSEQ multiplex PCR. The table records 180,000 or so clones, around 80% of them present only once. The sequenced sample consisted of PBMCs. Receptor source: a woman aged 25-40 years in good health and CMV-seronegative.

This clone was detected only a few times. CDR3 nucleotide sequence: TGTGCCAGTAGTATGGTGGGCACCGGTATGGCTTTCTTT. Its translation is CASSMVGTGMAFF. The rearrangement links TRBV19 to TRBJ1-1, with D unresolved. V lost 3 bases and J 11 bases, leaving 16 bases between the germline ends. The germline V gene encodes CDR1 LNHDA and CDR2 SQIVND (reference sequence). The CDR3 consists of 13 residues.

This clone was detected a few times. The rearrangement joins TRBV30 to TRBJ1-5, with a possible D match to TRBD1 (5 bases). V was trimmed by 4 bases and J by 6 bases, leaving 16 bases between them. The CDR3 consists of 14 residues. From germline, CDR1 is GTSNPN and CDR2 SVGIG (reference sequence). The CDR3 sequence is CAWKNPGGGQPQHF. CDR3 nucleotide sequence: TGTGCCTGGAAGAATCCTGGGGGGGGTCAGCCCCAGCATTTT.

There are a few counts of this clone. This chain joins TRBV7-2 and TRBJ2-1; possibly TRBD2 for D (7 bases). The CDR3 is 15 amino acids. Germline CDR1 is SGHTA and CDR2 is FQGNSA. The V end lost 0 bases, the J end lost 6 bases, and 12 bases lay between the germline ends. The CDR3 region is CASSLAGGPGNEQFF. The CDR3 DNA reads TGTGCCAGCAGCTTAGCGGGGGGGCCAGGCAATGAGCAGTTCTTC.

V is TRBV19 and J is TRBJ1-5, with D possibly being TRBD1 (5 bases). V dropped 11 bases and J dropped 8 bases, with 19 bases sitting between them. The CDR3 totals 13 residues. Germline CDR1 and CDR2: LNHDA and SQIVND (reference sequence). The CDR3, as DNA: TGTGCCTCCAAACCCGGAGGGACGAAGCCCCAGCATTTT. It encodes CASKPGGTKPQHF.

The chain is built from TRBV7-2 and TRBJ1-1; the D is unclear. This CDR3 is built from 14 residues. Germline CDR1 is SGHTA and CDR2 is FQGNSA. Trimming removed 2 bases at V and 4 bases at J, with 11 bases between. The CDR3: CASSLRSRSTEAFF. Here the CDR3 DNA reads TGTGCCAGCAGCTTAAGATCAAGGAGCACTGAAGCTTTCTTT.

In its sample, this clone was seen a few times. The chain links TRBV30 to TRBJ2-7, with D possibly matching TRBD1 (6 bases). Germline CDR1 reads GTSNPN; CDR2 reads SVGIG (reference sequence). The CDR3 runs 13 residues. The V gene lost 4 bases and the J gene lost 3 bases, with 13 bases spanning the gap. The CDR3 loop is CAWTHARGYEQYF. CDR3 DNA sequence: TGTGCCTGGACCCACGCCAGGGGCTACGAGCAGTACTTC.

The chain carries TRBV6-1 and TRBJ1-1; weak D call: TRBD1 (5 bases). The V gene lost 2 bases and the J gene lost 5 bases, with 9 bases spanning the gap. The germline gives CDR1 MNHNS, CDR2 SASEGT. The CDR3 spans 13 residues. The CDR3 nucleotides are TGTGCCAGCAGTGAACAGGGCGGAACTGAAGCTTTCTTT. Encoded protein: CASSEQGGTEAFF.

The chain uses TRBV14 and TRBJ1-1; tentative D call: TRBD1 (5 bases). The V gene's germline CDR1 is SGHDN and CDR2 FVKESK. With 3 bases removed from V and 3 bases from J, the gap between germline ends came to 17 bases. The CDR3 length is 16 residues. The CDR3 region has the DNA TGTGCCAGCAGCCACAGTCAGGGTAGAGGAGACACTGAAGCTTTCTTT. Amino acid sequence: CASSHSQGRGDTEAFF. Drawing the rest from reference TRBV14 and TRBJ1-1, the complete variable domain is EAGVTQFPSHSVIEKGQTVTLRCDPISGHDNLYWYRRVMGKEIKFLLHFVKESKQDESGMPNNRFLAERTGGTYSTLKVQPAELEDSGVYFCASSHSQGRGDTEAFFGQGTRLTVV.

The CDR3 sequence: CASSFDSAGNTIYF. DNA of the CDR3: TGTGCCAGCTCCTTTGACAGCGCGGGGAACACCATATATTTT. V gene TRBV18 combines with J gene TRBJ1-3; TRBD1 is a possible D gene (5 bases). Trimming cost V 6 bases and J 7 bases, with 16 bases left between them. Germline assignment: CDR1 KGHSH and CDR2 LQKENI. This CDR3 has 14 residues.

The chain recombines TRBV5-1 with TRBJ2-5, with D possibly matching TRBD2 (6 bases). The CDR3 loop spans 12 amino acids. Germline loops: CDR1 SGHRS, CDR2 YFSETQ. The V and J ends lost 7 bases and 7 bases respectively, with 14 bases between them. Written as DNA, the CDR3 is TGCGCCAGCGGCGGGGCGGGGTCGACCCAGTACTTC. Translated, it gives CASGGAGSTQYF. Full variable domain (outside the CDR3, taken from reference TRBV5-1 and TRBJ2-5): KAGVTQTPRYLIKTRGQQVTLSCSPISGHRSVSWYQQTPGQGLQFLFEYFSETQRNKGNFPGRFSGRQFSNSRSEMNVSTLELGDSALYLCASGGAGSTQYFGPGTRLLVL.

CDR3 residues: CASSQPRGGYNEQFF. The CDR3 DNA reads TGTGCCAGCAGCCAACCGCGGGGAGGCTACAATGAGCAGTTCTTC. The chain is built from TRBV14 and TRBJ2-1, with D possibly being TRBD2 (6 bases). The V and J ends lost 2 bases and 3 bases respectively, with 11 bases between them. The CDR3 loop spans 15 amino acids. Looked up from germline, CDR1 is SGHDN and CDR2 is FVKESK.

The rearrangement links TRBV30 to TRBJ1-1; D remains ambiguous. The CDR3 runs to 11 residues. V dropped 5 bases and J dropped 5 bases, with 9 bases sitting between them. CDR1 and CDR2 (germline): GTSNPN, SVGIG (reference sequence). CDR3 amino acids: CAWAPGTEAFF. The DNA for the CDR3 is TGTGCCTGGGCCCCGGGAACTGAAGCTTTCTTT.

This chain connects TRBV19 to TRBJ1-5; TRBD1 matches 10 bases. The trim removed 7 bases at V and 4 bases at J, leaving 10 bases unmatched. This CDR3 is built from 16 residues. Per the germline V gene, CDR1 is LNHDA and CDR2 is SQIVND (reference sequence). The CDR3 region is CASTTFRDRGNQPQHF. For the CDR3, the DNA is TGTGCCAGTACCACATTCCGGGACAGGGGAAATCAGCCCCAGCATTTT.

The rearrangement joins TRBV25-1 to TRBJ1-1, with 8 bases matching TRBD1. The V gene's germline CDR1 is MGHDK and CDR2 SYGVNS. The CDR3 contains 15 residues. V lost 4 bases to trimming and J lost 4 bases; unmatched junction nucleotides: 8. The DNA for the CDR3 is TGTGCCAGCAGTGCCCAACGGACAGGGATCACTGAAGCTTTCTTT. It encodes CASSAQRTGITEAFF. Full variable domain (rest looked up from reference TRBV25-1 and TRBJ1-1): EADIYQTPRYLVIGTGKKITLECSQTMGHDKMYWYQQDPGMELHLIHYSYGVNSTEKGDLSSESTVSRIRTEHFPLTLESARPSHTSQYLCASSAQRTGITEAFFGQGTRLTVV.

The chain combines TRBV19 with TRBJ1-2; 9 positions agree with TRBD1. V shed 3 bases and J 8 bases; nucleotides not matched to a gene: 7. CDR3 length equals 14 residues. Germline loops: CDR1 LNHDA, CDR2 SQIVND (reference sequence). The CDR3 protein is CASSIPDRGTGYTF. The CDR3, as DNA: TGTGCCAGTAGTATCCCTGACAGGGGGACAGGCTACACCTTC. Full variable domain (outside the CDR3, taken from reference TRBV19 and TRBJ1-2): DGGITQSPKYLFRKEGQNVTLSCEQNLNHDAMYWYRQDPGQGLRLIYYSQIVNDFQKGDIAEGYSVSREKKESFPLTVTSAQKNPTAFYLCASSIPDRGTGYTFGSGTRLTVV.